This TCR beta chain is drawn from a study of T cell responses to AZD1222 COVID-19 vaccine. Study-level information: Second doses that came at about 4 or about 12 weeks were put together. Study-wide results and limits: Nearly half of spike-specific TCRs reportedly target variant regions that are unmutated in the B.1.351 and B.1.1.7 variants.

This clone was observed a handful of times. Its antigen remains unknown. The V and J ends lost 3 bases and 4 bases respectively, with 6 bases between them. Germline V gene data show CDR1 as SEHNR and CDR2 as FQNEAQ (reference sequence). The CDR3 loop spans 12 amino acids. Sequenced by immunoSEQ multiplex PCR; TCRdb stores in-frame clones only, minus some. The data contain about 150,000 clones, 90% of them singletons. The starting material was peripheral blood, obtained on day 0 of AZD1222 vaccination. This receptor was obtained from an adult in good health. The V call is TRBV7-9, the J call TRBJ1-2, with D hard to call. The CDR3 reads CASSFSPYGYTF. The CDR3 nucleotides are TGTGCCAGCAGCTTCTCTCCCTATGGCTACACCTTC.